The 14 T cell receptor beta chains below come from one sample, sequenced in a study of T cell responses to AZD1222 COVID-19 vaccine (dated by TCRdb to about 2021). The sample's time point, from its label and the paper: baseline before first vaccination. Receptor amplification or capture employed the immunoSEQ multiplex PCR assay. TCRdb mirrors the immuneACCESS table, restricted to in-frame sequences. Some clones are absent from its copies; in checked studies, under half trace to an unresolved V gene, and the reason for the others is unknown. This sample is represented by about 120,000 clones; around 92% of them were singletons. 1.5% to 1.8% of the sample rests with the top ten. The starting material was peripheral blood, obtained on day 0 of AZD1222 vaccination. Source of these receptors: an adult in good health.

CDR3 loop: CASSIGQGRAYEQYF. The CDR3, as DNA: TGTGCCAGTAGTATTGGACAGGGAAGAGCCTACGAGCAGTACTTC. V gene TRBV19 combines with J gene TRBJ2-7; TRBD1 matches 8 bases. The CDR3 runs 15 residues. Germline V gene data show CDR1 as LNHDA and CDR2 as SQIVND (reference sequence). V lost 3 bases to trimming and J lost 2 bases; unmatched junction nucleotides: 6. Looking up the rest from reference TRBV19 and TRBJ2-7 gives the full variable domain: DGGITQSPKYLFRKEGQNVTLSCEQNLNHDAMYWYRQDPGQGLRLIYYSQIVNDFQKGDIAEGYSVSREKKESFPLTVTSAQKNPTAFYLCASSIGQGRAYEQYFGPGTRLTVT.

The chain has TRBV6-1 and TRBJ2-1; D possibly matches TRBD1 or TRBD2 (6 bases each). The CDR3 has 17 amino acids. Germline CDR1 MNHNS, CDR2 SASEGT. Between the trimmed V and J ends, which lost 4 bases and 0 bases, there was a span of 16 bases. CDR3 in DNA: TGTGCCAGCAGTGCAAGGAAAGGGGGGAGCTCCTACAATGAGCAGTTCTTC. It codes for CASSARKGGSSYNEQFF.

V gene TRBV10-1 combines with J gene TRBJ2-2; D gene ambiguous. V was clipped by 2 bases and J by 0 bases, with 4 bases between them. The CDR3 extends over 14 amino acids. Per the germline V gene, CDR1 is WNHNN and CDR2 is SYGVQD (reference sequence). CDR3 sequence reads: CASSEGPNTGELFF. Here the CDR3 DNA reads TGCGCCAGCAGTGAGGGACCGAACACCGGGGAGCTGTTTTTT.

The chain employs TRBV20-1 and TRBJ2-7; no clear D. Germline V lookup: CDR1 DFQATT, CDR2 SNEGSKA (reference sequence). V lost 3 bases, J lost 0 bases, and 12 bases lay in between. This CDR3 region has 14 residues. The CDR3 DNA reads TGCAGTGCTAGTAATTTTTTCGGCTCCTACGAGCAGTACTTC. Protein sequence: CSASNFFGSYEQYF.

The gene calls are TRBV14 and TRBJ2-1; possibly TRBD2 for D (5 bases). The CDR3 has 19 residues. From germline, CDR1 is SGHDN and CDR2 FVKESK. The V gene lost 0 bases and the J gene lost 0 bases, with 18 bases spanning the gap. In DNA, the CDR3 is TGTGCCAGCAGCCAAGATTTGTTGGCGGACTTGAGCTCCTACAATGAGCAGTTCTTC. Its translation: CASSQDLLADLSSYNEQFF.

The chain uses TRBV7-3 and TRBJ2-2; 9 nucleotides align to TRBD2. J was trimmed by 6 bases and V by 5 bases; bases with no gene match: 7. Per germline, CDR1 SGHTA and CDR2 FQGTGA. This CDR3 spans 15 amino acids. The CDR3 bases are TGTGCCAGCAGCAATAGCGGGAGTTGGTCCGGGGAGCTGTTTTTT. This encodes CASSNSGSWSGELFF.

This clone was seen only a few times. The gene calls are TRBV6-5 and TRBJ1-5; weak D call: TRBD1 (6 bases). The CDR3 extends over 13 amino acids. V was pared by 6 bases and J by 5 bases, with 11 bases between. In germline, CDR1 is MNHEY, CDR2 SVGAGI. The CDR3 protein is CASRRGGDQPQHF. CDR3 nucleotides: TGTGCCAGCAGGAGAGGGGGAGATCAGCCCCAGCATTTT.

On this clone: This specimen includes other DNA sequences encoding the same CDR3. This sequence joins TRBV5-1 and TRBJ1-2; D is unresolved. The CDR3 spans 13 residues. Trimming cost V 0 bases and J 4 bases, with 7 bases left between them. CDR1 is SGHRS, CDR2 YFSETQ, per germline. The CDR3 DNA reads TGCGCCAGCAGCTTGGCGCCGTCCTATGGCTACACCTTC. Amino acids: CASSLAPSYGYTF.

The V and J genes are TRBV7-9 and TRBJ1-6; tentative D call: TRBD1 (6 bases). Per germline, CDR1 SEHNR and CDR2 FQNEAQ (reference sequence). The CDR3 is 14 residues long. Trimming left V 7 bases short and J 10 bases short, with 17 bases between. The CDR3 DNA is TGTGCCAGCACCACCCAGGGGTTAGGCTCACCCCTCCACTTT. This translates into CASTTQGLGSPLHF.

The rearrangement uses TRBV18 and TRBJ2-1; 14 bases fit TRBD2. CDR1 is KGHSH, CDR2 LQKENI, per germline. CDR3 size: 16 residues. After removal of 6 bases from V and 7 bases from J, the junction contained 8 bases not matched to a gene. CDR3 in DNA: TGTGCCAGCTCGGAAAGACTAGCGGGAGGGTGGAATGAGCAGTTCTTC. Translated, it gives CASSERLAGGWNEQFF.

The genes are TRBV30 and TRBJ2-1; 8 positions match TRBD1. The CDR3 runs 14 residues. Germline V gives CDR1 GTSNPN, CDR2 SVGIG (reference sequence). The ends lost 1 base at V and 9 bases at J; junction bases unmatched: 8. CDR3 DNA: TGTGCCTGGAGTGATCAGGGGGCCCGAGGTGAGCAGTTCTTC. Amino acid sequence: CAWSDQGARGEQFF. The full variable domain, in which reference TRBV30 and TRBJ2-1 provide the parts outside the CDR3, is SQTIHQWPATLVQPVGSPLSLECTVEGTSNPNLYWYRQAAGRGLQLLFYSVGIGQISSEVPQNLSASRPQDRQFILSSKKLLLSDSGFYLCAWSDQGARGEQFFGPGTRLTVL.

This clone was seen a single time. The V gene is TRBV18, the J gene TRBJ1-5; D unresolved. V was trimmed by 5 bases and J by 3 bases, leaving 11 bases between them. Germline loops: CDR1 KGHSH, CDR2 LQKENI. This CDR3 has 14 residues. This CDR3 is CASSGGVTNQPQHF. CDR3 in DNA: TGTGCCAGCTCAGGCGGGGTTACCAATCAGCCCCAGCATTTT.

The chain couples TRBV10-1 to TRBJ2-1; 10 bases line up with TRBD1. This CDR3 is built from 17 residues. V lost 4 bases, J lost 6 bases, and 12 bases stayed unmatched. Germline V gene lookup returns CDR1 WNHNN and CDR2 SYGVQD (reference sequence). The CDR3: CASSVGQGTGYGNEQFF. The CDR3 region has the DNA TGCGCCAGCAGTGTGGGACAGGGGACGGGTTATGGCAATGAGCAGTTCTTC.

The rearrangement links TRBV5-4 to TRBJ1-2; 7 nucleotides line up with TRBD1. The CDR3 sequence is 14 residues long. Trimming removed 0 bases from V and 9 bases from J; junction bases left unmatched: 8. The germline V gene encodes CDR1 SGHNT and CDR2 YYREEE (reference sequence). This CDR3 reads CASSLAGGQRSYTF. The CDR3 nucleotides read TGTGCCAGCAGCTTGGCCGGGGGACAGCGTAGCTACACCTTC.